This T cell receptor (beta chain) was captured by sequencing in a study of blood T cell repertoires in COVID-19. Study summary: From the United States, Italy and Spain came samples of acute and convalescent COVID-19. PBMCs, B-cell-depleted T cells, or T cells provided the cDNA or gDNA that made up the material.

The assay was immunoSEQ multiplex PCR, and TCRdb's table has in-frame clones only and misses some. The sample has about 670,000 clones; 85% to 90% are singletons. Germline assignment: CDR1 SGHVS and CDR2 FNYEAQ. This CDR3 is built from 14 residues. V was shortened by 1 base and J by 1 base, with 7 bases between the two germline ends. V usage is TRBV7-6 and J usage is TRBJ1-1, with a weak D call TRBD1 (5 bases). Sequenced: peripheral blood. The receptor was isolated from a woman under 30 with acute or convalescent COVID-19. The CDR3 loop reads CASSLGQGNTEAFF. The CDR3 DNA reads TGTGCCAGCAGCTTAGGGCAGGGGAACACTGAAGCTTTCTTT.